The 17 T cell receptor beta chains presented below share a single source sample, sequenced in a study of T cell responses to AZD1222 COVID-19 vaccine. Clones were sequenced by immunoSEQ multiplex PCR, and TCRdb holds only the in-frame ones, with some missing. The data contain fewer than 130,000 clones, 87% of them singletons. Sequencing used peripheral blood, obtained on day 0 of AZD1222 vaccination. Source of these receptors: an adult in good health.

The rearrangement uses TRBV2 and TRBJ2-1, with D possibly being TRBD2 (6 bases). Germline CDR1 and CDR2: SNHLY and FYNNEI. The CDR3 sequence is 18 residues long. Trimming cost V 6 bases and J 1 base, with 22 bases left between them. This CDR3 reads CASREAPTRSLSYNEQFF. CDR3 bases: TGTGCCAGCAGGGAGGCCCCGACTAGATCGCTTTCCTACAATGAGCAGTTCTTC.

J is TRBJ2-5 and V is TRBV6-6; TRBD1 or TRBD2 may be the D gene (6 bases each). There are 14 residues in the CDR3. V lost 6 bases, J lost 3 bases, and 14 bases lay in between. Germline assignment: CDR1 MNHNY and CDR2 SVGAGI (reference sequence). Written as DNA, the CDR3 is TGTGCCAGCAGCAAACAGGGAGGTGAAGAGACCCAGTACTTC. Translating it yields CASSKQGGEETQYF.

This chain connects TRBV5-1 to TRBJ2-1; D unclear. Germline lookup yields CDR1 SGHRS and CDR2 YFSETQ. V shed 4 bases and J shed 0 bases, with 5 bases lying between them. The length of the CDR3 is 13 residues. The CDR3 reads CASSPSSYNEQFF. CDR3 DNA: TGCGCCAGCAGCCCAAGCTCCTACAATGAGCAGTTCTTC.

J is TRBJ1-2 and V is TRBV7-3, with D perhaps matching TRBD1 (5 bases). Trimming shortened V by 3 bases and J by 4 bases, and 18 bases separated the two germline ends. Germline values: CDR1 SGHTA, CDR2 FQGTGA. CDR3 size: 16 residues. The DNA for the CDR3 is TGTGCCAGCAGCTTGACCGGTGGGGGTCTGGGCTATGGCTACACCTTC. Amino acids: CASSLTGGGLGYGYTF.

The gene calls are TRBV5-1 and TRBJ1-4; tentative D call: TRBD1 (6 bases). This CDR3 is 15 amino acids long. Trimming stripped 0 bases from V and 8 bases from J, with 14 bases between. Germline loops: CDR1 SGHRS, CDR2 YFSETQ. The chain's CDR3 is CASSLEGGPGEKLFF. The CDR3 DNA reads TGCGCCAGCAGCTTGGAGGGGGGGCCCGGCGAAAAACTGTTTTTT.

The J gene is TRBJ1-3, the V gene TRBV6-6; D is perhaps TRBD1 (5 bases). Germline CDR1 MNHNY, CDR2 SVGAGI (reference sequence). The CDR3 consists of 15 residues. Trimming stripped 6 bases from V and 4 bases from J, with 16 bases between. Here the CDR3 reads CASSRDSPGGNTIYF. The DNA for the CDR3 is TGTGCCAGCAGCCGCGACAGCCCAGGGGGAAACACCATATATTTT.

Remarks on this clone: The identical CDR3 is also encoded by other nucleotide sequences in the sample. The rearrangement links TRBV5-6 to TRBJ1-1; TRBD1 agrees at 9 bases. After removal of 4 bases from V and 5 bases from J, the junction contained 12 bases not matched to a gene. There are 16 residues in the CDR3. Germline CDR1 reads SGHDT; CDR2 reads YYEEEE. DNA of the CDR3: TGTGCCAGCAGCCTCTCTCCTGGACAGGGGAGAACTGAAGCTTTCTTT. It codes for CASSLSPGQGRTEAFF.

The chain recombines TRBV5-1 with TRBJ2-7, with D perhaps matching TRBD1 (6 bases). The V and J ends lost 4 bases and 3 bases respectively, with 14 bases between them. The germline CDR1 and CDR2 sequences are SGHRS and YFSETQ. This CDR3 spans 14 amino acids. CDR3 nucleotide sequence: TGCGCCAGCAGCGGAACGACAGGCCACTACGAGCAGTACTTC. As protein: CASSGTTGHYEQYF.

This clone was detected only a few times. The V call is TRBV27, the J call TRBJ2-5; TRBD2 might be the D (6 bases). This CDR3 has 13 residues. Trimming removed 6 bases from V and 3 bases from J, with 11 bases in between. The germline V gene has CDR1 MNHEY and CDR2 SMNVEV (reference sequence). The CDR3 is CASRNIAEETQYF. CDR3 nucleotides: TGTGCCAGCAGGAATATAGCGGAAGAGACCCAGTACTTC.

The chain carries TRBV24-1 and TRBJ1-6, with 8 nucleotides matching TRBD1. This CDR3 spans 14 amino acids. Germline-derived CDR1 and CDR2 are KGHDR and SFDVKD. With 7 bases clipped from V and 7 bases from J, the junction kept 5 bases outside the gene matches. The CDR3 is CATSSGQVNSPLHF. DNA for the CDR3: TGTGCCACCAGCTCGGGACAGGTAAATTCACCCCTCCACTTT.

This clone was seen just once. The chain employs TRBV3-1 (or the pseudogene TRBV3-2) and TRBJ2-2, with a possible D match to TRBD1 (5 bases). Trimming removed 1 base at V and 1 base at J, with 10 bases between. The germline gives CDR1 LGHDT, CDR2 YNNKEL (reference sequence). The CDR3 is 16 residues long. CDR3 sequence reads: CASSQAAGLNTGELFF. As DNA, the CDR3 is TGTGCCAGCAGCCAAGCTGCAGGGTTGAACACCGGGGAGCTGTTTTTT.

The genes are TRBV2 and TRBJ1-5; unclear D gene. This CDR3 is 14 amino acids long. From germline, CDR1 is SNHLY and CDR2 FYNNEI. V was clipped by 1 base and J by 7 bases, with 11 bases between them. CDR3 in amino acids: CASSEEVGPQPQHF. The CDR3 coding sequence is TGTGCCAGCAGTGAAGAGGTCGGGCCACAGCCCCAGCATTTT.

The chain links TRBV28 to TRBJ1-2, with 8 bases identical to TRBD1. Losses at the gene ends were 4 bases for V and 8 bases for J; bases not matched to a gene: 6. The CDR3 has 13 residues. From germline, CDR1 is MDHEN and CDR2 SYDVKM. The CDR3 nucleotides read TGTGCCAGCAGTTCGGGGACAGGTTGGGGCTACACCTTC. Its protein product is CASSSGTGWGYTF.

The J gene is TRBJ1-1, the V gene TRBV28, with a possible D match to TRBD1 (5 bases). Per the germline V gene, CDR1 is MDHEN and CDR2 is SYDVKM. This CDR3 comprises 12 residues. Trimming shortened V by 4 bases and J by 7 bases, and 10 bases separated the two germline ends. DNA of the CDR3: TGTGCCAGCAGTTCGGGGCCTCGTGAAGCTTTCTTT. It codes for CASSSGPREAFF.

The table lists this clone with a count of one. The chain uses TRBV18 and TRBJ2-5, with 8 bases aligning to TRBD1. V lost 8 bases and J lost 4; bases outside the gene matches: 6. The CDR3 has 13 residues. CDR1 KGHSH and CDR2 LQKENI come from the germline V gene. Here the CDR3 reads CASLQGVGETQYF. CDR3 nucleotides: TGTGCCAGCCTACAGGGGGTAGGAGAGACCCAGTACTTC.

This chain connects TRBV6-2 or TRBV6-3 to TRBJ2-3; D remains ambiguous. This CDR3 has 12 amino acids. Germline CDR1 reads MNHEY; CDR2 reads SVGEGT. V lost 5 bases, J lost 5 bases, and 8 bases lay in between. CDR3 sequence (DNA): TGTGCCAGCAGTCCGCGGAGAGATACGCAGTATTTT. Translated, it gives CASSPRRDTQYF.

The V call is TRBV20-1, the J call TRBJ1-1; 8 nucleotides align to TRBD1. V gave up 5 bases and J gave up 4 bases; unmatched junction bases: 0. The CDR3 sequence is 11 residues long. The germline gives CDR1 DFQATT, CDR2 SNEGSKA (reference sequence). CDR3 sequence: CSAGQGTEAFF. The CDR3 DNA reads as TGCAGTGCTGGACAGGGCACTGAAGCTTTCTTT.